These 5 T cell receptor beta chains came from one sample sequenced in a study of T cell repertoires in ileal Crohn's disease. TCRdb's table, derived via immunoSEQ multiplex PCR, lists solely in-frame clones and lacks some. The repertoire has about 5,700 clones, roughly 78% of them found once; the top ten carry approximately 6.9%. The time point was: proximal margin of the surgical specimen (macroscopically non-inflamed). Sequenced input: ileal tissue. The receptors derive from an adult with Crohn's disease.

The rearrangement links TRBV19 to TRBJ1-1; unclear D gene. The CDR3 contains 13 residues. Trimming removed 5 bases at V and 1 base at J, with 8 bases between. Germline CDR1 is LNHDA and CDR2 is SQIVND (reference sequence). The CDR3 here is CASSPQPNTEAFF. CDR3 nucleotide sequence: TGTGCCAGTAGTCCTCAACCGAACACTGAAGCTTTCTTT.

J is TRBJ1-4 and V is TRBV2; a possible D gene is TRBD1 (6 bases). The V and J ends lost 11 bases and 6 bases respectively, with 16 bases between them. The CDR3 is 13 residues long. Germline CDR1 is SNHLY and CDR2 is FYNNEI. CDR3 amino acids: CAGGGRRYEKLFF. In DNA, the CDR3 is TGTGCCGGCGGGGGCAGAAGGTATGAAAAACTGTTTTTT.

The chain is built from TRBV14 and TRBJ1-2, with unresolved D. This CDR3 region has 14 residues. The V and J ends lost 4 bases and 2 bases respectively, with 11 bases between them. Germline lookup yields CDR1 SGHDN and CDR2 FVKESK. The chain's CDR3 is CASSPPLRNYGYTF. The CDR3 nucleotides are TGTGCCAGCAGCCCCCCCTTGAGGAACTATGGCTACACCTTC.

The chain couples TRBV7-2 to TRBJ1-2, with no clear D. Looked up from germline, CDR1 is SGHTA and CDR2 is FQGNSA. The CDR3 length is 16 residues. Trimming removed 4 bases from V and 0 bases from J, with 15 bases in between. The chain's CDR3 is CASSSYPLSTNYGYTF. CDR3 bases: TGTGCCAGCAGCTCGTACCCACTTTCAACTAACTATGGCTACACCTTC.

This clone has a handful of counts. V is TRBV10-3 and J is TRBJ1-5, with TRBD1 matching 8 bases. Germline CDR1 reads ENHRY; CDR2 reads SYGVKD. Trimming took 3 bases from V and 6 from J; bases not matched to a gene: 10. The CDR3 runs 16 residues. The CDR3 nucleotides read TGTGCCATCAGTGACCCAGGGGGCGCCTCAGGTCAGCCCCAGCATTTT. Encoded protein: CAISDPGGASGQPQHF.